Listed below are T cell receptor beta chains from one sample, sequenced in a study of neurological immune-mediated disorders. Using its own MiXCR run on the 5' RACE reads, TCRdb lists one record per CDR3 protein. In the table there are 28,000 or so distinct CDR3 sequences, about 16% of which are singletons. The sequenced sample consisted of PBMCs. These receptor sequences come from a man between 65 and 79 years old in good health. The CDR3 runs from the conserved cysteine through the conserved F or W. A D gene is named only where the DNA matches it firmly. Expanded clones are given a class, and other clones once, few, many or no size at all.

D: -
size: many
J: TRBJ2-1
V: TRBV12-5
DNA: TGTGCTAGTGGTCTCGGAGGCGGGAAGTACAATGAGCAGTTCTTC
CDR3: CASGLGGGKYNEQFF

D: -
size: many
J: TRBJ2-7
V: TRBV29-1
DNA: TGCAGCGTTGCCGGGACCGTTAATTACACCTACGAGCAGTACTTC
CDR3: CSVAGTVNYTYEQYF

D: TRBD1
size: many
J: TRBJ1-6
V: TRBV7-2
DNA: TGTGCCAGCAGCTTAGCAGCCACAGGGGTTAATTCACCCCTCCACTTT
CDR3: CASSLAATGVNSPLHF

D: TRBD2
size: many
J: TRBJ2-1
V: TRBV7-2
DNA: TGTGCCAGCAGCGCTAGCGGGGGCGCCCGCTCCTACAATGAGCAGTTCTTC
CDR3: CASSASGGARSYNEQFF

D: -
size: -
J: TRBJ2-1
V: TRBV27
DNA: TGTGCCAGCAGTTTGTACTACAACAATGAGCAGTTCTTC
CDR3: CASSLYYNNEQFF

D: -
size: many
J: TRBJ1-3
V: TRBV7-2
DNA: TGTGCCAGCAGTTATAGCCCAACGGGAGGCTCTGGAAACACCATATATTTT
CDR3: CASSYSPTGGSGNTIYF

D: -
size: many
J: TRBJ1-1
V: TRBV10-3
DNA: TGTGCCATCAGAGGACAGCAGAACACTGAAGCTTTCTTT
CDR3: CAIRGQQNTEAFF

D: -
size: many
J: TRBJ2-1
V: TRBV10-3
DNA: TGTGCCATCAGTGAGTCGAAAGGAGATAATGAGCAGTTCTTC
CDR3: CAISESKGDNEQFF

D: TRBD1
size: -
J: TRBJ1-5
V: TRBV7-2
DNA: TGTGCCAGCAGCCCCCGGGACAGGGGGTACGAGCAGCCCCAGCATTTT
CDR3: CASSPRDRGYEQPQHF

D: -
size: few
J: TRBJ2-1
V: TRBV7-9
DNA: TGTGCCAGCAGCCGTCTTCGGGTTGAGCAGTTCTTC
CDR3: CASSRLRVEQFF

D: -
size: many
J: TRBJ1-2
V: TRBV20-1
DNA: TGCAGTGCTCCCGCACAGGGATCGAAGGGCTACACCTTC
CDR3: CSAPAQGSKGYTF

D: TRBD2
size: once
J: TRBJ2-7
V: TRBV7-6
DNA: TGTGCCAGCAGACCCGGACTAGCGGGAGTAGGGGCAAACGAGCAGTACTTC
CDR3: CASRPGLAGVGANEQYF

D: TRBD1
size: many
J: TRBJ1-1
V: TRBV10-3
DNA: TGTGCCACCCAGGGGACAGGGGACACTGAAGCTTTCTTT
CDR3: CATQGTGDTEAFF

D: -
size: many
J: TRBJ2-3
V: TRBV15
DNA: TGTGCCACCAGCAGAGCTGGTGCGGGGGCCACAGATACGCAGTATTTT
CDR3: CATSRAGAGATDTQYF

D: -
size: many
J: TRBJ1-5
V: TRBV28
DNA: TGTGCCAGCAGCCCCGGGTCACCCAGTAATCAGCCCCAGCATTTT
CDR3: CASSPGSPSNQPQHF

D: -
size: many
J: TRBJ1-1
V: TRBV7-9
DNA: TGTGCCAGCAGCCCCGTCGCGGTCAAGAACACTGAAGCTTTCTTT
CDR3: CASSPVAVKNTEAFF

D: -
size: many
J: TRBJ2-6
V: TRBV5-8
DNA: TGTGCCAGCCGTCGAAGCCGTTCTGGGGCCAACGTCCTGACTTTC
CDR3: CASRRSRSGANVLTF

D: -
size: many
J: TRBJ1-5
V: TRBV5-5
DNA: TGTGCCAGCGGATTACAGGGTCAGCCCCAGCATTTT
CDR3: CASGLQGQPQHF

D: -
size: many
J: TRBJ1-5
V: TRBV20-1
DNA: TGCAGTGCTAGAGATCGGGGGCCTACAGGGTACAATCAGCCCCAGCATTTT
CDR3: CSARDRGPTGYNQPQHF

D: -
size: many
J: TRBJ2-1
V: TRBV5-1
DNA: TGCGCCAGCAGCTTGGCCCTGGGAAATGAGCAGTTCTTC
CDR3: CASSLALGNEQFF

D: -
size: many
J: TRBJ2-1
V: TRBV5-1
DNA: TGCGCCAGCAGTTACATTCCAGGGGATTACAATGAGCAGTTCTTC
CDR3: CASSYIPGDYNEQFF

D: -
size: many
J: TRBJ2-3
V: TRBV6-2/TRBV6-3
DNA: TGTGCCAGCAGTTCGGACCTGGGGACAGATACGCAGTATTTT
CDR3: CASSSDLGTDTQYF

D: TRBD1
size: many
J: TRBJ1-1
V: TRBV7-2
DNA: TGTGCCAGCAGCTTATTCCACAGGGGCGCTGAAGCTTTCTTT
CDR3: CASSLFHRGAEAFF

D: -
size: many
J: TRBJ1-3
V: TRBV5-6
DNA: TGTGCCAGCAGCTTTAACGGGGGACCCTCTGGAAACACCATATATTTT
CDR3: CASSFNGGPSGNTIYF

D: -
size: many
J: TRBJ2-5
V: TRBV6-1
DNA: TGTGCCAGCTGGTCCCTGGGGGAGACCCAGTACTTC
CDR3: CASWSLGETQYF

D: TRBD2
size: -
J: TRBJ2-1
V: TRBV28
DNA: TGTACCAGTGGACTTCAGCGGGGGGATCAGTTCTTC
CDR3: CTSGLQRGDQFF

D: TRBD2
size: many
J: TRBJ2-2
V: TRBV24-1
DNA: TGTGCCACCAGTGATTTGAGGCGGGGGGGAAACACCGGGGAGCTGTTTTTT
CDR3: CATSDLRRGGNTGELFF

D: TRBD1
size: many
J: TRBJ1-2
V: TRBV20-1
DNA: TGCAGTGCTAGGACAGGGCAGCATGGCTACACCTTC
CDR3: CSARTGQHGYTF

D: -
size: many
J: TRBJ1-3
V: TRBV14
DNA: TGTGCCAGCAGCCCTCACCGGGCTGGAAACACCATATATTTT
CDR3: CASSPHRAGNTIYF

D: -
size: many
J: TRBJ1-4
V: TRBV28
DNA: TGTGCCAGCAGTTTATCGGGGGGAGGTAATGAAAAACTGTTTTTT
CDR3: CASSLSGGGNEKLFF

D: TRBD1
size: many
J: TRBJ2-5
V: TRBV12-3/TRBV12-4
DNA: TGTGCCAGCAGTTTAGCGCCGGGACAGGACGACTGGACCCAGTACTTC
CDR3: CASSLAPGQDDWTQYF

D: TRBD2
size: many
J: TRBJ2-1
V: TRBV2
DNA: TGTGCCAGCAGTGAAGCGGGGAACGGGGGGGCAGGTGAGCAGTTCTTC
CDR3: CASSEAGNGGAGEQFF

D: TRBD1
size: many
J: TRBJ2-1
V: TRBV12-3/TRBV12-4
DNA: TGTGCCAGCAGTTTAGGACAGGGGTCTGAGCAGTTCTTC
CDR3: CASSLGQGSEQFF

D: -
size: many
J: TRBJ2-7
V: TRBV14
DNA: TGTGCCAGCAGGGCGGACAGCTCCTACGAGCAGTACTTC
CDR3: CASRADSSYEQYF

D: -
size: many
J: TRBJ1-5
V: TRBV12-3/TRBV12-4
DNA: TGTGCCAGCAGTTGGGACGGTGCATGGAGCAATCAGCCCCAGCATTTT
CDR3: CASSWDGAWSNQPQHF

D: TRBD1
size: many
J: TRBJ2-1
V: TRBV15
DNA: TGTGCCACCAGCAGGGAAGGGGGCGCCACGGATGAGCAGTTCTTC
CDR3: CATSREGGATDEQFF